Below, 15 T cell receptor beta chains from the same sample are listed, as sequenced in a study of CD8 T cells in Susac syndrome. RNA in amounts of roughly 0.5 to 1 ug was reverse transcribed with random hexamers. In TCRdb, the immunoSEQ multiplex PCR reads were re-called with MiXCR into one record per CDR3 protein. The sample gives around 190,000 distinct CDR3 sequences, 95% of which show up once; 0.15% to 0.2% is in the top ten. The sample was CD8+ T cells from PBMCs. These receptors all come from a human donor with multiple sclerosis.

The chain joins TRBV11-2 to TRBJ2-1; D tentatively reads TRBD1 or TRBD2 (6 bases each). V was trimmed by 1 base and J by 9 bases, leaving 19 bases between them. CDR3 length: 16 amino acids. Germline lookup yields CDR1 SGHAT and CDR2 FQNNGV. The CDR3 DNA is TGTGCCAGCAGCTTAGGGTTGACAGGTATCGGGGGTGAGCAGTTCTTC. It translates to CASSLGLTGIGGEQFF.

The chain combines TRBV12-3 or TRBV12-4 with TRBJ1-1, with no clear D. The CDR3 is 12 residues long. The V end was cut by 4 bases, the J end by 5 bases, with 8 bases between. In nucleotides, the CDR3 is TGTGCCAGCAGTTGGGTGGGGACTGAAGCTTTCTTT. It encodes CASSWVGTEAFF.

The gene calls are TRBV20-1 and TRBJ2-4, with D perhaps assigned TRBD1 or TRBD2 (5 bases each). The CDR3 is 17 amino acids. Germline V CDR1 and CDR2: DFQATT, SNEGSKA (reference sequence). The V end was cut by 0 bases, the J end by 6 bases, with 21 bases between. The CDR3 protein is CSARDKLGVGLGNIQYF. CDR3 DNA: TGCAGTGCTAGAGATAAGTTGGGGGTGGGATTGGGAAACATTCAGTACTTC.

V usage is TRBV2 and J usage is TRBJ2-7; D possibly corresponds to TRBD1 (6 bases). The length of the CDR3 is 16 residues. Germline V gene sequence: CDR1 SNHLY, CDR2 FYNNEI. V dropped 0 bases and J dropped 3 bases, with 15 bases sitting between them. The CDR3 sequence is CASSEAQGRGYYEQYF. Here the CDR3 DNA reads TGTGCCAGCAGTGAAGCGCAAGGCAGGGGATACTACGAGCAGTACTTC.

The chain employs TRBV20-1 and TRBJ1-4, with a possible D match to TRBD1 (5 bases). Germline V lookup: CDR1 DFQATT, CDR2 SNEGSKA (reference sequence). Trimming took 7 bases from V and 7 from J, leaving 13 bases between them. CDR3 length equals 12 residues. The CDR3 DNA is TGCAGTGTTGCGCAGGGAGTTGAAAAACTGTTTTTT. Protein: CSVAQGVEKLFF.

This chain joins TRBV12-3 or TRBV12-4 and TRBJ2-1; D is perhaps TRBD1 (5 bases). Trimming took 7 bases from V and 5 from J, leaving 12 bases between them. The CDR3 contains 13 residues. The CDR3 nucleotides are TGTGCCAGCATCGACAGAAGCCACAATGAGCAGTTCTTC. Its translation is CASIDRSHNEQFF.

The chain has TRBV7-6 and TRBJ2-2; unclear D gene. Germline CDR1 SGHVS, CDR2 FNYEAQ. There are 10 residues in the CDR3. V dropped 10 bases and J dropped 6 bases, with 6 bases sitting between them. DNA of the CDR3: TGTGCCACCACCCCCGGGGAGCTGTTTTTT. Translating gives CATTPGELFF.

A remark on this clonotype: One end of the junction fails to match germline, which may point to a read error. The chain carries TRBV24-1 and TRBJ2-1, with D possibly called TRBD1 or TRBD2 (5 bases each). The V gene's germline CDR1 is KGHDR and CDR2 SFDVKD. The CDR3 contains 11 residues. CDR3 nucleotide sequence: TGTGCCACCAGTAACGGGGCTGCGTTGGTCTTC. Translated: CATSNGAALVF.

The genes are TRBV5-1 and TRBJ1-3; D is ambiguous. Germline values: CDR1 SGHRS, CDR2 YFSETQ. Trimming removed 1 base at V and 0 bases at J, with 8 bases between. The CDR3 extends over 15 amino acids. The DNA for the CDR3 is TGCGCCAGCAGCTTGCTAGGGCTCTCTGGAAACACCATATATTTT. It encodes CASSLLGLSGNTIYF.

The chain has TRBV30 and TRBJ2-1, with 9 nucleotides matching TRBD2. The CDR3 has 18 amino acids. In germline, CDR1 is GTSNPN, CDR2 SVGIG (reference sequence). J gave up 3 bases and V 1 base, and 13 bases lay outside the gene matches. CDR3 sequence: CAWSGIGTSSEYYNEQFF. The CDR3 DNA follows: TGTGCCTGGAGTGGCATCGGGACTAGCTCAGAGTACTACAATGAGCAGTTCTTC.

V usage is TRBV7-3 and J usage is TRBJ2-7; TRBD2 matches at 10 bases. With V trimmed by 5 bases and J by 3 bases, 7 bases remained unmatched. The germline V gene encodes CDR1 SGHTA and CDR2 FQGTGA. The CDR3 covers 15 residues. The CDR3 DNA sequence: TGTGCCAGCAGCCCGCTAGCGGGGGACATCTACGAGCAGTACTTC. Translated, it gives CASSPLAGDIYEQYF.

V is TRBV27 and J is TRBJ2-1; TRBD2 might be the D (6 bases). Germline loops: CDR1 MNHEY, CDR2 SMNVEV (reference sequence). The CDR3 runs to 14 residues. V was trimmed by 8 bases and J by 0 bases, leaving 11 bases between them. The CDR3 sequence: CASGTSPSYNEQFF. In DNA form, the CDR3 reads TGTGCCAGCGGGACTTCTCCCTCCTACAATGAGCAGTTCTTC.

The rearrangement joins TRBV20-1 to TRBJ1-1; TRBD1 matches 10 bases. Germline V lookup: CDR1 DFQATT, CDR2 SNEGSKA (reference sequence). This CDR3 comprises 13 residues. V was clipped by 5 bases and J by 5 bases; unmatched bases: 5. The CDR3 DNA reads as TGCAGTGCTTCCGGGACAGGGGAGACTGAAGCTTTCTTT. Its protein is CSASGTGETEAFF.

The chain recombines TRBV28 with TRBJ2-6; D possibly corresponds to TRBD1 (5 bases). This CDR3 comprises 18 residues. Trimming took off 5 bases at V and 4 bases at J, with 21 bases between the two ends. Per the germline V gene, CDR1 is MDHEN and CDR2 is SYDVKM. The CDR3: CASSATGPFGAGANVLTF. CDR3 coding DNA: TGTGCCAGCAGTGCAACGGGCCCATTTGGGGCGGGGGCCAACGTCCTGACTTTC. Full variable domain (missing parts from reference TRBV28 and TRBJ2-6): DVKVTQSSRYLVKRTGEKVFLECVQDMDHENMFWYRQDPGLGLRLIYFSYDVKMKEKGDIPEGYSVSREKKERFSLILESASTNQTSMYLCASSATGPFGAGANVLTFGAGSRLTVL.

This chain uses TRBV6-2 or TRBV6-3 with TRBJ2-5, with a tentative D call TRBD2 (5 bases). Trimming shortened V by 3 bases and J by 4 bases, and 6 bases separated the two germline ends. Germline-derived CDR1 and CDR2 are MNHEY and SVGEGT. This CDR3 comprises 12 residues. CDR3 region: CASSYRGETQYF. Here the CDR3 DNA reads TGTGCCAGCAGTTATCGGGGAGAGACCCAGTACTTC.